Listed below are T cell receptor beta chains from one sample, sequenced in a study of graft-versus-host responses after intestinal transplantation. This table comes from immunoSEQ multiplex PCR, and its TCRdb copy is limited to in-frame clones, with some not included. In the table there are about 25,000 clones, around 82% of which are singletons. Their specific antigens are unknown. The material was unstimulated CD8+ T cells sorted from spleen or lymph node cells, obtained before transplant. All receptors come from a human donor who was the organ donor for an intestinal transplant. CDR3s include the opening cysteine and the closing phenylalanine or tryptophan. D genes are given only for firm matches. Expanded clones get a size class; other rows say once, few or many, or leave the size out.

v_gene: TRBV6-1
j_gene: TRBJ2-1
abundance: few
d_gene: TRBD2
CDR3aa: CASRGLAGDYNEQFF
CDR3nt: TGTGCCAGCAGGGGACTAGCGGGAGACTACAATGAGCAGTTCTTC

v_gene: TRBV6-5
j_gene: TRBJ1-2
abundance: -
d_gene: -
CDR3aa: CATSGQLNYGYTF
CDR3nt: TGTGCCACCTCGGGGCAGCTCAACTATGGCTACACCTTC

v_gene: TRBV2
j_gene: TRBJ1-2
abundance: -
d_gene: TRBD1
CDR3aa: CASSGGQPGYTF
CDR3nt: TGTGCCAGCAGTGGGGGACAGCCTGGCTACACCTTC

v_gene: TRBV10-2
j_gene: TRBJ1-1
abundance: -
d_gene: -
CDR3aa: CAASGGRITEAFF
CDR3nt: TGCGCCGCCTCGGGGGGTCGGATCACTGAAGCTTTCTTT

v_gene: TRBV5-1
j_gene: TRBJ2-7
abundance: -
d_gene: -
CDR3aa: CASSLVPESYEQYF
CDR3nt: TGCGCCAGCAGCTTGGTCCCGGAATCCTACGAGCAGTACTTC

v_gene: TRBV19
j_gene: TRBJ2-7
abundance: once
d_gene: -
CDR3aa: CASTGTDFYEQYF
CDR3nt: TGTGCCAGTACTGGTACCGACTTTTACGAGCAGTACTTC

v_gene: TRBV5-6
j_gene: TRBJ1-2
abundance: once
d_gene: -
CDR3aa: CASSSPGRQNGYTF
CDR3nt: TGTGCCAGCAGCTCACCGGGACGTCAAAATGGCTACACCTTC

v_gene: TRBV19
j_gene: TRBJ2-7
abundance: once
d_gene: TRBD1
CDR3aa: CASSTDRGESYEQYF
CDR3nt: TGTGCCAGTAGCACAGACAGGGGAGAGTCCTACGAGCAGTACTTC

v_gene: TRBV30
j_gene: TRBJ1-1
abundance: -
d_gene: -
CDR3aa: CAWRLGGTEAFF
CDR3nt: TGTGCCTGGAGATTGGGGGGTACTGAAGCTTTCTTT

v_gene: TRBV5-1
j_gene: TRBJ1-2
abundance: -
d_gene: -
CDR3aa: CASSLGYGYTF
CDR3nt: TGCGCCAGCAGCTTGGGCTATGGCTACACCTTC

v_gene: TRBV6-5
j_gene: TRBJ2-3
abundance: -
d_gene: TRBD2
CDR3aa: CASSYSIMGGTDTQYF
CDR3nt: TGTGCCAGCAGTTACTCGATAATGGGAGGGACAGATACGCAGTATTTT

v_gene: TRBV6-4
j_gene: TRBJ2-1
abundance: -
d_gene: TRBD2
CDR3aa: CASSPTSALYNEQFF
CDR3nt: TGTGCCAGCAGTCCTACTAGCGCACTTTACAATGAGCAGTTCTTC

v_gene: TRBV7-9
j_gene: TRBJ2-1
abundance: -
d_gene: TRBD2
CDR3aa: CASSSWTSGHNEQFF
CDR3nt: TGTGCCAGCAGCTCCTGGACTAGCGGTCACAATGAGCAGTTCTTC

v_gene: TRBV4-3
j_gene: TRBJ1-2
abundance: -
d_gene: -
CDR3aa: CASSQDRQPEGYTF
CDR3nt: TGCGCCAGCAGCCAAGATCGGCAGCCTGAGGGCTACACCTTC

v_gene: TRBV14
j_gene: TRBJ2-1
abundance: -
d_gene: -
CDR3aa: CASSQGTVYNEQFF
CDR3nt: TGTGCCAGCAGCCAAGGGACTGTCTACAATGAGCAGTTCTTC

v_gene: TRBV18
j_gene: TRBJ1-2
abundance: -
d_gene: -
CDR3aa: CASSLESPLYGYTF
CDR3nt: TGTGCCAGCTCACTTGAATCCCCCCTCTATGGCTACACCTTC

v_gene: TRBV4-2
j_gene: TRBJ1-2
abundance: -
d_gene: -
CDR3aa: CASYSAGYGYTF
CDR3nt: TGTGCCAGCTACAGCGCTGGCTATGGCTACACCTTC

v_gene: TRBV9
j_gene: TRBJ2-5
abundance: -
d_gene: TRBD2
CDR3aa: CASSEGTSGPSQETQYF
CDR3nt: TGTGCCAGCAGCGAGGGGACTAGCGGGCCATCACAAGAGACCCAGTACTTC

v_gene: TRBV2
j_gene: TRBJ2-1
abundance: -
d_gene: TRBD2
CDR3aa: CARGRGWRGAHNEQFF
CDR3nt: TGTGCCAGGGGCCGTGGTTGGCGGGGGGCTCACAATGAGCAGTTCTTC

v_gene: TRBV19
j_gene: TRBJ2-1
abundance: -
d_gene: TRBD2
CDR3aa: CASRTVFIAGDNNEQFF
CDR3nt: TGTGCCAGTAGGACGGTATTTATAGCGGGAGATAACAATGAGCAGTTCTTC

v_gene: TRBV14
j_gene: TRBJ2-7
abundance: -
d_gene: -
CDR3aa: CASGWRGAYEQYF
CDR3nt: TGTGCCAGCGGTTGGCGCGGAGCTTACGAGCAGTACTTC

v_gene: TRBV27
j_gene: TRBJ1-1
abundance: -
d_gene: TRBD1
CDR3aa: CASSRDREVTEAFF
CDR3nt: TGTGCCAGCAGTCGGGACAGGGAGGTCACTGAAGCTTTCTTT

v_gene: TRBV6-1
j_gene: TRBJ1-1
abundance: -
d_gene: -
CDR3aa: CASSDSGSSAFF
CDR3nt: TGTGCCAGCAGTGACTCGGGCAGCTCTGCTTTCTTT

v_gene: TRBV13
j_gene: TRBJ2-6
abundance: -
d_gene: TRBD1
CDR3aa: CASSPTGQESSGANVLTF
CDR3nt: TGTGCCAGCAGCCCCACTGGACAGGAAAGCTCTGGGGCCAACGTCCTGACTTTC

v_gene: TRBV9
j_gene: TRBJ2-7
abundance: -
d_gene: -
CDR3aa: CASSVALGSYEQYF
CDR3nt: TGTGCCAGCAGCGTAGCTCTAGGGTCCTACGAGCAGTACTTC

v_gene: TRBV7-8
j_gene: TRBJ2-7
abundance: few
d_gene: TRBD2
CDR3aa: CASSPGLAGGAYEQYF
CDR3nt: TGTGCCAGCAGCCCCGGACTAGCGGGGGGAGCCTACGAGCAGTACTTC

v_gene: TRBV11-3
j_gene: TRBJ2-3
abundance: once
d_gene: -
CDR3aa: CASSPSIPLGANTDTQYF
CDR3nt: TGTGCCAGCAGCCCATCGATACCCCTCGGGGCTAACACAGATACGCAGTATTTT

v_gene: TRBV4-3
j_gene: TRBJ2-4
abundance: -
d_gene: TRBD1
CDR3aa: CASSQHVTTGGIFFGKNIQYF
CDR3nt: TGCGCCAGCAGCCAACATGTTACGACAGGGGGCATTTTTTTTGGCAAAAACATTCAGTACTTC

v_gene: TRBV27
j_gene: TRBJ1-5
abundance: -
d_gene: -
CDR3aa: CASSPTGQPQHF
CDR3nt: TGTGCCAGCAGTCCCACGGGTCAGCCCCAGCATTTT

v_gene: TRBV28
j_gene: TRBJ1-1
abundance: -
d_gene: -
CDR3aa: CAAHEVTEAFF
CDR3nt: TGTGCCGCACATGAAGTCACTGAAGCTTTCTTT

v_gene: TRBV5-8
j_gene: TRBJ1-4
abundance: -
d_gene: TRBD1
CDR3aa: CASSPGTGNEKLFF
CDR3nt: TGTGCCAGCAGCCCCGGGACAGGGAATGAAAAACTGTTTTTT

v_gene: TRBV29-1
j_gene: TRBJ2-7
abundance: -
d_gene: -
CDR3aa: CSVEGPGEQYF
CDR3nt: TGCAGCGTTGAGGGGCCTGGCGAGCAGTACTTC

v_gene: TRBV19
j_gene: TRBJ2-5
abundance: -
d_gene: -
CDR3aa: CASSIGAGVPGETQYF
CDR3nt: TGTGCCAGTAGTATAGGCGCTGGAGTACCCGGGGAGACCCAGTACTTC

v_gene: TRBV5-1
j_gene: TRBJ2-5
abundance: -
d_gene: -
CDR3aa: CATPGRLGPKETQYF
CDR3nt: TGCGCCACCCCCGGAAGGTTGGGGCCTAAAGAGACCCAGTACTTC

v_gene: TRBV6-4
j_gene: TRBJ2-2
abundance: few
d_gene: -
CDR3aa: CASSDSESGELFF
CDR3nt: TGTGCCAGCAGTGACTCGGAGTCCGGGGAGCTGTTTTTT

v_gene: TRBV12-1
j_gene: TRBJ2-7
abundance: -
d_gene: -
CDR3aa: CASSFPGCGRFYEQYF
CDR3nt: TGTGCCAGCAGCTTCCCAGGGTGTGGGCGGTTCTACGAGCAGTACTTC

v_gene: TRBV28
j_gene: TRBJ1-1
abundance: -
d_gene: -
CDR3aa: CASSLGQFTEAFF
CDR3nt: TGTGCCAGCAGTCTAGGACAGTTTACTGAAGCTTTCTTT

v_gene: TRBV4-2
j_gene: TRBJ2-1
abundance: -
d_gene: TRBD2
CDR3aa: CASSQTPSGTSAYNEQFF
CDR3nt: TGTGCCAGCAGCCAAACCCCCTCGGGGACTAGCGCCTACAATGAGCAGTTCTTC

v_gene: TRBV5-6
j_gene: TRBJ2-5
abundance: -
d_gene: TRBD1
CDR3aa: CASSVGQGKETQYF
CDR3nt: TGTGCCAGCAGCGTCGGACAGGGCAAAGAGACCCAGTACTTC

v_gene: TRBV4-1
j_gene: TRBJ2-7
abundance: -
d_gene: TRBD2
CDR3aa: CASSQDGGGVYEQYF
CDR3nt: TGCGCCAGCAGCCAAGACGGCGGGGGAGTATACGAGCAGTACTTC

v_gene: TRBV5-1
j_gene: TRBJ1-3
abundance: -
d_gene: -
CDR3aa: CASSLDRGIGNTIYF
CDR3nt: TGCGCCAGCAGCTTGGATAGGGGCATTGGAAACACCATATATTTT

v_gene: TRBV19
j_gene: TRBJ2-5
abundance: -
d_gene: TRBD2
CDR3aa: CASSIGGLAGQETQYF
CDR3nt: TGTGCCAGTAGTATAGGGGGACTAGCGGGCCAAGAGACCCAGTACTTC

v_gene: TRBV19
j_gene: TRBJ1-1
abundance: few
d_gene: -
CDR3aa: CASSMRTEAFF
CDR3nt: TGTGCCAGTAGTATGCGCACTGAAGCTTTCTTT

v_gene: TRBV19
j_gene: TRBJ2-1
abundance: -
d_gene: -
CDR3aa: CASSLTGINEQFF
CDR3nt: TGTGCCAGTAGTCTAACAGGGATCAATGAGCAGTTCTTC

v_gene: TRBV4-3
j_gene: TRBJ1-2
abundance: -
d_gene: TRBD1
CDR3aa: CASSQEYGTGDFLYGYTF
CDR3nt: TGCGCCAGCAGCCAAGAGTACGGGACAGGGGACTTTTTGTATGGCTACACCTTC

v_gene: TRBV7-8
j_gene: TRBJ2-3
abundance: -
d_gene: -
CDR3aa: CASSGLGVSTDTHYF
CDR3nt: TGTGCCAGCAGCGGTCTGGGGGTAAGCACAGATACGCACTATTTT